This T cell receptor (beta chain) comes out of a study of STAT5B mutations in CD4+ large granular lymphocyte leukemia. Overall study context: Among healthy controls, a particular HLA allele went with more CDR3 'QG' motifs.

Notes on this clone: The antigen remains unidentified.

This CDR3 is 14 amino acids long. Per germline, CDR1 MNHEY and CDR2 SVGAGI. V dropped 0 bases and J dropped 15; count of bases not matched to a gene: 5. Sequencing was at survey level. TCRdb's copy holds only in-frame clones and misses some; the assay was immunoSEQ multiplex PCR. The table includes some 30,000 clones, around 80% detected once. Study-wide points: Without putative leukemic clones, patient CD4-sorted repertoires remained more clonal than healthy CD4+ repertoires.

The J gene is TRBJ2-1, the V gene TRBV6-5; 13 positions match TRBD2. Sequenced: CD4+ T cells from blood buffy coats. The receptor's source is a human donor in good health. In nucleotides, the CDR3 is TGTGCCAGCAGTTACTCAGGGACTAGCGGGACTTTGTTCTTC. Encoded protein: CASSYSGTSGTLFF.